The 22 T cell receptor beta chains reported below all come from one sample, sequenced in a study of T-cell memory formation after mild COVID-19. TCRdb recomputed calls from the 5' RACE reads with MiXCR, one row per CDR3 protein. This sample yields around 320,000 distinct CDR3 sequences, of which around 27% are seen a single time; about 13% belongs to the top ten. The sequencing sample was made of PBMCs or a T cell subset sorted from them (not recorded which). All receptors derive from an adult woman who had mild COVID-19 (a few samples of this study predate the infection). Cell type and time point are not known.

The chain is built from TRBV3-1 and TRBJ2-1; 7 positions agree with TRBD1. Losses at the gene ends were 4 bases for V and 2 bases for J; bases not matched to a gene: 5. Germline V gene data show CDR1 as LGHDT and CDR2 as YNNKEL (reference sequence). The CDR3 is 15 residues long. The CDR3: CASSPQQGPYNEQFF. The CDR3 region has the DNA TGTGCCAGCAGCCCACAACAGGGGCCCTACAATGAGCAGTTCTTC.

The chain employs TRBV3-1 and TRBJ2-3; the D gene is possibly TRBD2 (6 bases). Germline assignment: CDR1 LGHDT and CDR2 YNNKEL (reference sequence). V lost 2 bases and J lost 0, with 12 bases in between. The CDR3 totals 16 residues. The CDR3 loop reads CASSQLTRISTDTQYF. CDR3 coding DNA: TGTGCCAGCAGCCAACTGACTAGAATTAGCACAGATACGCAGTATTTT.

The chain is built from TRBV10-3 and TRBJ2-5; D is unresolved. There are 12 residues in the CDR3. Germline V lookup: CDR1 ENHRY, CDR2 SYGVKD. Between the trimmed V and J ends, which lost 1 base and 3 bases, there was a span of 3 bases. The CDR3 nucleotides read TGTGCCATCAGTGAGTTGGAAGAGACCCAGTACTTC. Its protein is CAISELEETQYF.

This chain uses TRBV18 with TRBJ2-5; TRBD2 matches 14 bases. V was pared by 6 bases and J by 5 bases, with 5 bases of the junction left unmatched. The CDR3 extends over 15 amino acids. Germline V gene data show CDR1 as KGHSH and CDR2 as LQKENI. CDR3 bases: TGTGCCAGCTCCTTGGGGACTAGCGGGAGTGAGACCCAGTACTTC. It translates to CASSLGTSGSETQYF.

This clonotype came up a few times. The chain combines TRBV6-5 with TRBJ2-1; 8 bases fit TRBD1. The CDR3 has 13 amino acids. V trimming: 6 bases; J trimming: 7 bases; junction bases outside the gene matches: 5. The germline gives CDR1 MNHEY, CDR2 SVGAGI. CDR3 in amino acids: CASSPNRGNEQFF. CDR3 DNA: TGTGCCAGCAGCCCCAACAGGGGGAATGAGCAGTTCTTC.

This clonotype was counted between two and nine times. The chain combines TRBV5-5 with TRBJ2-7, with D unresolved. V lost 1 base to trimming and J lost 9 bases, with 14 bases between them. CDR3 length: 13 residues. CDR1 and CDR2 (germline): SGHKS, YYEKEE (reference sequence). In nucleotides, the CDR3 is TGTGCCAGCAGCTTGACAGCGTACGAGTGGCAGTACTTC. Its protein product is CASSLTAYEWQYF.

The chain recombines TRBV12-3 or TRBV12-4 with TRBJ2-5; weak D call: TRBD2 (5 bases). V gave up 5 bases and J gave up 7 bases, with 14 bases separating them. This CDR3 is built from 13 residues. The CDR3 reads CASSNGKFGTQYF. CDR3 nucleotide sequence: TGTGCCAGCAGTAACGGGAAGTTTGGGACCCAGTACTTC.

The chain is built from TRBV7-8 and TRBJ1-4; TRBD1 agrees at 9 bases. The CDR3 runs 16 residues. Unmatched junction bases numbered 11, after V lost 5 bases and J lost 7 bases. CDR1 is SGHVS and CDR2 is FQNEAQ in the germline V gene. The CDR3 sequence: CASSTSHRGPIEKLFF. CDR3 nucleotides: TGTGCCAGCAGCACCAGCCACAGGGGGCCGATTGAAAAACTGTTTTTT.

The chain links TRBV4-2 to TRBJ2-1; D is perhaps TRBD1 (5 bases). Trimming left V 4 bases short and J 7 bases short, with 11 bases between. This CDR3 region has 13 residues. CDR1 and CDR2 from the germline V gene are LGHNA and YNFKEQ. In DNA form, the CDR3 reads TGTGCCAGCAGCCCTTCCCCAGGGAATGAGCAGTTCTTC. Its translation is CASSPSPGNEQFF.

This chain connects TRBV18 to TRBJ2-3, with D uncertain. Deletions cut 1 base from V and 4 bases from J, with 6 bases between. CDR3 length: 13 residues. Germline values: CDR1 KGHSH, CDR2 LQKENI. As DNA, the CDR3 is TGTGCCAGCTCACCACGATCCTCAGATACGCAGTATTTT. This translates into CASSPRSSDTQYF.

The J gene is TRBJ2-3, the V gene TRBV15, with no clear D. Trimming stripped 1 base from V and 1 base from J, with 3 bases between. CDR1 is LNHNV and CDR2 is YYDKDF in the germline V gene (reference sequence). The CDR3 has 13 amino acids. The DNA of the CDR3 is TGTGCCACCAGCAGAGGTGGCACAGATACGCAGTATTTT. Amino acids: CATSRGGTDTQYF. The full variable domain, completed using reference TRBV15 and TRBJ2-3, is DAMVIQNPRYQVTQFGKPVTLSCSQTLNHNVMYWYQQKSSQAPKLLFHYYDKDFNNEADTPDNFQSRRPNTSFCFLDIRSPGLGDTAMYLCATSRGGTDTQYFGPGTRLTVL.

This rearrangement joins TRBV29-1 to TRBJ1-4; no reliable D call. Germline-derived CDR1 and CDR2 are SQVTM and ANQGSEA. V was cut by 7 bases and J by 8 bases, with 11 bases left in between. The CDR3 extends over 11 amino acids. CDR3 bases: TGCAGCGGCCTGGTCGGCGAAAAACTGTTTTTT. It encodes CSGLVGEKLFF.

This chain uses TRBV6-2 or TRBV6-3 with TRBJ2-3; no reliable D call. V lost 0 bases and J lost 0, with 10 bases in between. CDR3 size: 16 residues. Germline CDR1 and CDR2: MNHEY and SVGEGT. For the CDR3, the DNA is TGTGCCAGCAGTTACTCGGCGAGACCAAGCACAGATACGCAGTATTTT. It is translated as CASSYSARPSTDTQYF.

This clonotype was counted a few times. This rearrangement joins TRBV6-5 to TRBJ2-7, with TRBD2 as a possible D gene (6 bases). There are 16 residues in the CDR3. Trimming pared 0 bases from V and 4 bases from J, leaving 16 bases between. Germline loops: CDR1 MNHEY, CDR2 SVGAGI. In nucleotides, the CDR3 is TGTGCCAGCAGTTACTCCGAAACCTACCGGGGGTACGAGCAGTACTTC. This gives the protein CASSYSETYRGYEQYF.

Of note for this clonotype: This could be a read error, since a much larger clone is one nucleotide away. The chain employs TRBV12-3 or TRBV12-4 and TRBJ2-2, with D unclear. V was shortened by 2 bases and J by 1 base, with 2 bases between the two germline ends. This CDR3 contains 13 residues. CDR3 sequence (DNA): TGTGCCAGCAGTTTATGGAACACCGGGGAGCTGTTTTTT. This encodes CASSLWNTGELFF.

The V gene is TRBV29-1, the J gene TRBJ2-1; unclear D gene. This CDR3 is 12 amino acids long. Trimming removed 2 bases from V and 4 bases from J, with 6 bases in between. Germline V gene data show CDR1 as SQVTM and CDR2 as ANQGSEA. The CDR3 here is CSVELAYNEQFF. CDR3 in DNA: TGCAGCGTTGAATTGGCATACAATGAGCAGTTCTTC.

The rearrangement links TRBV2 to TRBJ1-6; D may be TRBD1 (5 bases). CDR1 and CDR2 from the germline V gene are SNHLY and FYNNEI. This CDR3 contains 19 residues. Trimming pared 4 bases from V and 0 bases from J, leaving 19 bases between. CDR3 nucleotide sequence: TGTGCCAGCAGTGTGGGATCGGGCAGGGCTAGCTCCTATAATTCACCCCTCCACTTT. Its protein is CASSVGSGRASSYNSPLHF.

V is TRBV6-6 and J is TRBJ2-1, with 7 bases matching TRBD1. The germline gives CDR1 MNHNY, CDR2 SVGAGI (reference sequence). V trimming: 0 bases; J trimming: 3 bases; junction bases outside the gene matches: 8. CDR3 size: 17 residues. CDR3 DNA sequence: TGTGCCAGCAGTTACTCGATGCTCCGGACAGGCTACAATGAGCAGTTCTTC. It codes for CASSYSMLRTGYNEQFF.

V gene TRBV9 combines with J gene TRBJ2-1, with 10 bases that match TRBD1. Germline V gene sequence: CDR1 SGDLS, CDR2 YYNGEE. CDR3 length: 15 amino acids. Trimming at V came to 3 bases and at J to 9 bases, leaving 9 bases not matched to a gene. CDR3: CASSGTGGPLGEQFF. CDR3 in DNA: TGTGCCAGCAGCGGGACAGGGGGGCCCTTAGGTGAGCAGTTCTTC.

Concerning this clonotype: Germline is not matched at one junction end, which may reflect a read error. The chain uses TRBV5-1 and TRBJ1-1, with 7 bases fitting TRBD1. The CDR3 totals 14 residues. Germline V gene lookup returns CDR1 SGHRS and CDR2 YFSETQ. Here the CDR3 DNA reads TGTGCCAGCAGCCTGACAGGGTTGAACACTGAAGCTTTCTTT. It codes for CASSLTGLNTEAFF.

This clonotype has a handful of counts. This rearrangement joins TRBV6-1 to TRBJ1-1; a weak D match, TRBD1 (5 bases). In germline, CDR1 is MNHNS, CDR2 SASEGT. Trimming pared 7 bases from V and 10 bases from J, leaving 16 bases between. This CDR3 is built from 12 residues. CDR3 bases: TGTGCCAGCATCGACAGATACGAGGGAGCTTTCTTT. Amino acid sequence: CASIDRYEGAFF.

This chain links TRBV2 with TRBJ1-5; D is unclear. The CDR3 runs 13 residues. V was shortened by 4 bases and J by 2 bases, with 6 bases between the two germline ends. The V gene's germline CDR1 is SNHLY and CDR2 FYNNEI. Here the CDR3 reads CASSVSRNQPQHF. The DNA of the CDR3 is TGTGCCAGCAGTGTATCCCGCAATCAGCCCCAGCATTTT.